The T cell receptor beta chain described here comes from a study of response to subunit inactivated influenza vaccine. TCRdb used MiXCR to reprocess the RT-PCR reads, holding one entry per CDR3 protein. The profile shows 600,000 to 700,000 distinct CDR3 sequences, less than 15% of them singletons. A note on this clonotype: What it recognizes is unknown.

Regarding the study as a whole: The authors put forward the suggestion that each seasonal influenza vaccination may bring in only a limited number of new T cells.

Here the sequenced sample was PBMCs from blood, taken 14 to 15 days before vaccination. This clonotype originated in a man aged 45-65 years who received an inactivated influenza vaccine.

The CDR3 sequence is CASSQQLGQGAGEQYF. The DNA for the CDR3 is TGTGCCAGCTCACAGCAACTAGGACAGGGGGCTGGGGAGCAGTACTTC. The chain is built from TRBV18 and TRBJ2-7, with TRBD1 matching 11 bases. Germline V lookup: CDR1 KGHSH, CDR2 LQKENI. V trimming: 4 bases; J trimming: 7 bases; junction bases outside the gene matches: 12. The CDR3 consists of 16 residues. The full variable domain, in which reference TRBV18 and TRBJ2-7 provide the parts outside the CDR3, is NAGVMQNPRHLVRRRGQEARLRCSPMKGHSHVYWYRQLPEEGLKFMVYLQKENIIDESGMPKERFSAEFPKEGPSILRIQQVVRGDSAAYFCASSQQLGQGAGEQYFGPGTRLTVT.